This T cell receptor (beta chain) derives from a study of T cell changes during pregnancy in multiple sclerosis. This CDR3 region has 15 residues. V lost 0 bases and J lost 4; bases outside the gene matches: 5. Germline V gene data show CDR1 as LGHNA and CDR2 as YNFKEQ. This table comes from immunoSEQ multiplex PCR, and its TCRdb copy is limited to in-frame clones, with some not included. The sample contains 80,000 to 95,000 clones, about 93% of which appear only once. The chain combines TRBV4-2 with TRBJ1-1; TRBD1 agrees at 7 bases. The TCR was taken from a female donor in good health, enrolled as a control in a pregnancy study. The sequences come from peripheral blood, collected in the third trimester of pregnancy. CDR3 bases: TGTGCCAGCAGCCAAGACCCACAGGGGCGCACTGAAGCTTTCTTT. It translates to CASSQDPQGRTEAFF.